A single T cell receptor (beta chain) is shown here with its context. Antigen unknown. The authors built TCR beta libraries using iRepertoire HTBI primers and Arm-PCR of CDR3 regions. TCRdb used MiXCR to reprocess the multiplex PCR reads, holding one entry per CDR3 protein. The data contain some 250,000 distinct CDR3 sequences, 18% of them singletons. The data originate from a study of regulatory T cells in long-lasting Graves disease. Overall study context: Newly diagnosed Graves' patients had under 3 months of antithyroid drugs.

V was cut by 3 bases and J by 6 bases, with 19 bases left in between. The CDR3 covers 15 residues. In germline, CDR1 is SGDLS, CDR2 YYNGEE. Time point in this sample: newly diagnosed GD, antithyroid drugs for less than 3 months. PBMC-extracted RNA yielded the TCR library. A peripheral blood sample, 7 to 9 milliliters in volume, was drawn into EDTA tubes. General study points: Newly diagnosed disease favored TRBV20-1 and TRBJ2-1 over persistent disease. Whereas new patients shared about a thousand public clonotypes, persistent patients shared more, at a few thousand.

This receptor was obtained from a female donor with Graves disease. The chain joins TRBV9 to TRBJ2-7; D is possibly TRBD2 (5 bases). The specimen comprised peripheral blood mononuclear cells (PBMCs), sampled at new diagnosis, from a patient treated with antithyroid drugs. The CDR3 loop reads CASSGSRGPLGEQYF. CDR3 coding DNA: TGTGCCAGCAGCGGCTCCCGCGGGCCTCTGGGCGAGCAGTACTTC.